Below are 8 T cell receptor beta chains sequenced from a single sample in a study of CD8 T cells in Susac syndrome. With random hexamers, reverse transcription was performed on about 0.5 to 1 ug of RNA. TCRdb re-derived calls from the immunoSEQ multiplex PCR reads in MiXCR, one entry per CDR3 protein. This sample has around 69,000 distinct CDR3 sequences, with approximately 96% found just once. Sequencing was performed on CD4+ T cells from PBMCs. These receptors all come from a human donor with multiple sclerosis.

The chain combines TRBV29-1 with TRBJ2-2; no reliable D call. This CDR3 has 11 residues. Germline V gene lookup returns CDR1 SQVTM and CDR2 ANQGSEA. Trimming removed 6 bases at V and 6 bases at J, with 8 bases between. The CDR3 region has the DNA TGCAGCGTGGGATTTTCCGGGGAGCTGTTTTTT. Protein: CSVGFSGELFF.

This chain links TRBV5-1 with TRBJ1-2, with D possibly being TRBD1 (5 bases). Germline-derived CDR1 and CDR2 are SGHRS and YFSETQ. The CDR3 spans 15 residues. With 0 bases removed from V and 8 bases from J, the gap between germline ends came to 17 bases. CDR3 sequence (DNA): TGCGCCAGCAGCTTGGGACAGCGACACAACTGGGGCTACACCTTC. This sequence encodes CASSLGQRHNWGYTF.

The gene calls are TRBV9 and TRBJ2-1, with 12 nucleotides matching TRBD2. V was pared by 4 bases and J by 10 bases, with 12 bases of the junction left unmatched. The length of the CDR3 is 16 residues. CDR1 and CDR2 from the germline V gene are SGDLS and YYNGEE. CDR3 in DNA: TGTGCCAGCAGCACTACGTCTAGCGGGGGGGCCCGGGAGCAGTTCTTC. Amino acid sequence: CASSTTSSGGAREQFF.

The rearrangement uses TRBV5-6 and TRBJ1-2; TRBD1 is a possible D gene (5 bases). CDR3 length equals 16 residues. Trimming shortened V by 3 bases and J by 5 bases, and 20 bases separated the two germline ends. Germline CDR1 and CDR2: SGHDT and YYEEEE. Here the CDR3 DNA reads TGTGCCAGCAGCTCCCCCCTCCAGGGAGGGGAGTATGGCTACACCTTC. Amino acids: CASSSPLQGGEYGYTF.

J is TRBJ1-1 and V is TRBV20-1, with D possibly TRBD1 on 5 matching bases. V lost 1 base to trimming and J lost 0 bases, with 12 bases between them. The germline V gene encodes CDR1 DFQATT and CDR2 SNEGSKA (reference sequence). CDR3 length equals 15 residues. Here the CDR3 reads CSARAGTAMNTEAFF. DNA for the CDR3: TGCAGTGCTAGAGCCGGGACGGCAATGAACACTGAAGCTTTCTTT.

The chain uses TRBV6-2 or TRBV6-3 and TRBJ2-5; TRBD2 is a possible D gene (6 bases). CDR3 length: 15 amino acids. CDR1 and CDR2 from the germline V gene are MNHEY and SVGEGT. Trimming pared 3 bases from V and 3 bases from J, leaving 14 bases between. The DNA of the CDR3 is TGTGCCAGCAGTTATCGGGGACTCCTTAAAGAGACCCAGTACTTC. It translates to CASSYRGLLKETQYF.

The chain has TRBV15 and TRBJ1-3; D perhaps matches TRBD1 (5 bases). Trimming took 0 bases from V and 1 from J, leaving 10 bases between them. The CDR3 loop spans 16 amino acids. Germline-derived CDR1 and CDR2 are LNHNV and YYDKDF (reference sequence). DNA of the CDR3: TGTGCCACCAGCAGAGATACGGGGGGTTCTGGAAACACCATATATTTT. Its translation is CATSRDTGGSGNTIYF.

The J gene is TRBJ1-1, the V gene TRBV3-1; D not resolved. The CDR3 is made up of 17 amino acids. V gave up 0 bases and J gave up 4 bases, with 18 bases separating them. Germline V CDR1 and CDR2: LGHDT, YNNKEL (reference sequence). Here the CDR3 reads CASSQDRYGGMSTEAFF. The CDR3 nucleotides read TGTGCCAGCAGCCAAGATCGGTACGGAGGAATGAGCACTGAAGCTTTCTTT.